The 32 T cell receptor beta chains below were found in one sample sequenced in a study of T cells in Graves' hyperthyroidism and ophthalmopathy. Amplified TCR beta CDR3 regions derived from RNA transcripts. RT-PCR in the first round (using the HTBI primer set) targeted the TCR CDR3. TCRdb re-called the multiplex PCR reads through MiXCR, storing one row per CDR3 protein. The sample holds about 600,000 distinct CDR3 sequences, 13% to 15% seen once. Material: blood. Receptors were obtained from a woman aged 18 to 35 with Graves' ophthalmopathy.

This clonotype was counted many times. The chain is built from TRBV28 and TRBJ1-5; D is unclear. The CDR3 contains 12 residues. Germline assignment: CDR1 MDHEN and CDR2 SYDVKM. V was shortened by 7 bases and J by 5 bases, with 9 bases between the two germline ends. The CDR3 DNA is TGTGCCAGCACCCTAATGGATCAGCCCCAGCATTTT. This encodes CASTLMDQPQHF. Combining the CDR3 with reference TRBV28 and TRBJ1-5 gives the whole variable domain DVKVTQSSRYLVKRTGEKVFLECVQDMDHENMFWYRQDPGLGLRLIYFSYDVKMKEKGDIPEGYSVSREKKERFSLILESASTNQTSMYLCASTLMDQPQHFGDGTRLSIL.

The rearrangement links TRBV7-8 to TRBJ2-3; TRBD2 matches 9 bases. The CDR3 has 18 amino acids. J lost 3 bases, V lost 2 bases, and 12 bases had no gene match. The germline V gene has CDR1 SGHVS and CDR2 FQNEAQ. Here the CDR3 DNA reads TGTGCCAGCAGCTTAAGTCGGCGCGGGGGGGGCCTGACAGATACGCAGTATTTT. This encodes CASSLSRRGGGLTDTQYF.

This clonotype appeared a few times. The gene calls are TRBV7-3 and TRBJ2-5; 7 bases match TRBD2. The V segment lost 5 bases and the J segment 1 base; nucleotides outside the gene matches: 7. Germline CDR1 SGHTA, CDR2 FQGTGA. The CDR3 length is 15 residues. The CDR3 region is CASSPGAGIQETQYF. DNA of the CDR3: TGTGCCAGCAGCCCCGGAGCGGGGATCCAAGAGACCCAGTACTTC.

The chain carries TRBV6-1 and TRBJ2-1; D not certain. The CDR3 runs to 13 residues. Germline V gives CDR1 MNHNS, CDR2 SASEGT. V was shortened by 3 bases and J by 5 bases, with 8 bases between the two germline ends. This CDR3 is CASSEIGHNEQFF. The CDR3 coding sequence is TGTGCCAGCAGTGAGATAGGGCACAATGAGCAGTTCTTC.

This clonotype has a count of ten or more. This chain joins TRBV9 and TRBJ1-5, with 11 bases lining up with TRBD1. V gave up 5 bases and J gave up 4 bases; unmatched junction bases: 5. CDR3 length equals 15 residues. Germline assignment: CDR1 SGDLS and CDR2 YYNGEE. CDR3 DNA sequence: TGTGCCAGCAGTTCAGGGACAGGGGGGAATCAGCCCCAGCATTTT. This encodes CASSSGTGGNQPQHF.

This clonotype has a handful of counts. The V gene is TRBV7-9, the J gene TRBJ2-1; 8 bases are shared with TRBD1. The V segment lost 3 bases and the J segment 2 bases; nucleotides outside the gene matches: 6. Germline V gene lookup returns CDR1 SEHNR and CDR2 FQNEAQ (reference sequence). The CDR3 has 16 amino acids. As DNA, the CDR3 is TGTGCCAGCAGCTTCTACCAGGGGGCGGCCTACAATGAGCAGTTCTTC. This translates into CASSFYQGAAYNEQFF.

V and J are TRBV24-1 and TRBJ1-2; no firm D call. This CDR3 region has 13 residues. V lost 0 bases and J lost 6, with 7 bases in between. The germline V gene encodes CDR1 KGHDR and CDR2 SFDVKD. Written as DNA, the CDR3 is TGTGCCACCAGTGATTTGATCCCCGATGGCTACACCTTC. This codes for CATSDLIPDGYTF.

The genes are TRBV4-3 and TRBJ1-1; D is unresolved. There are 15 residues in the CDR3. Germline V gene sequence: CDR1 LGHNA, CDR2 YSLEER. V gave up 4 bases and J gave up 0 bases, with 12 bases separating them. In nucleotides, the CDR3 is TGCGCCAGCAGCCTCGGCCTTGGAATGAACACTGAAGCTTTCTTT. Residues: CASSLGLGMNTEAFF.

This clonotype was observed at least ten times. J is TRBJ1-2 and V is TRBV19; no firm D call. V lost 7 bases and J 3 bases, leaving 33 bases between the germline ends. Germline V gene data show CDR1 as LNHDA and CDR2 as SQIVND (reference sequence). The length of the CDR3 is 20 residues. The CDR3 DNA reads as TGTGCCAGTACTTCGAGAGGCCCAAAATCCGCCAGAACCCTGGACTATGGCTACACCTTC. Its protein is CASTSRGPKSARTLDYGYTF.

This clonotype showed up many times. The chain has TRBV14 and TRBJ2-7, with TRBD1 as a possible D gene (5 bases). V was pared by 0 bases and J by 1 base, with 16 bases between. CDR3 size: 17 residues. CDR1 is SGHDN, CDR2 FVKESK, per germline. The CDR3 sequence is CASSQEAQGTLSYEQYF. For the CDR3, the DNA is TGTGCCAGCAGCCAAGAAGCTCAGGGTACCCTATCCTACGAGCAGTACTTC.

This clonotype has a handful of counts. The chain's CDR3 is CASSLDLFTDTQYF. In DNA, the CDR3 is TGTGCCAGCAGCTTAGATCTTTTTACAGATACGCAGTATTTT. The rearrangement joins TRBV11-3 to TRBJ2-3, with D hard to call. This CDR3 is built from 14 residues. Trimming left V 0 bases short and J 3 bases short, with 7 bases between. Germline loops: CDR1 SGHNT, CDR2 YENEEA.

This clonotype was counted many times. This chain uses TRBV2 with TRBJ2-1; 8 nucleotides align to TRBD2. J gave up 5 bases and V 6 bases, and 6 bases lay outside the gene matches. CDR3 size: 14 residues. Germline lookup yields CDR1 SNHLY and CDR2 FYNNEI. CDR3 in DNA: TGTGCCAGCAGGGGGACTAGTCTGAACAATGAGCAGTTCTTC. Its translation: CASRGTSLNNEQFF.

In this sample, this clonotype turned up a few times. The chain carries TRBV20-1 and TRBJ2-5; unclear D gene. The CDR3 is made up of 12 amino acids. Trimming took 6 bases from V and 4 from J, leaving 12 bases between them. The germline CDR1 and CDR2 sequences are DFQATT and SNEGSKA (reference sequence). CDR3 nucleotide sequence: TGCAGTGCAATGACCTACGCAGAGACCCAGTACTTC. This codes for CSAMTYAETQYF.

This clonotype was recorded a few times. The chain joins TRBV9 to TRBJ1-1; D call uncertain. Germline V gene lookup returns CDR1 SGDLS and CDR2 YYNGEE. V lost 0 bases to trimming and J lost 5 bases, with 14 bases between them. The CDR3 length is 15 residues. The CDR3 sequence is CASSVVWDEVTEAFF. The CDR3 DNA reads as TGTGCCAGCAGCGTAGTCTGGGATGAGGTGACTGAAGCTTTCTTT.

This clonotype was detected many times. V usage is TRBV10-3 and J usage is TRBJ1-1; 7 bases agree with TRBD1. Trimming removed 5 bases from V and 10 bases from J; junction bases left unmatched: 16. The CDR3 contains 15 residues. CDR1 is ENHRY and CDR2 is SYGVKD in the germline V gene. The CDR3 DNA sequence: TGTGCCATCAGTTCACCCTCCGACAGGGCCGGCGGAGCTTTCTTT. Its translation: CAISSPSDRAGGAFF.

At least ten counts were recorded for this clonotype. Written as DNA, the CDR3 is TGTGCCAGCAGCCCTCCCCCCGGCAGGGGGGTTGACAATGAGCAGTTCTTC. Encoded protein: CASSPPPGRGVDNEQFF. The chain combines TRBV13 with TRBJ2-1; weak D call: TRBD1 (7 bases). The V and J ends lost 5 bases and 5 bases respectively, with 22 bases between them. CDR1 is PRHDT, CDR2 FYEKMQ, per germline (reference sequence). CDR3 length: 17 residues. Combining the CDR3 with reference TRBV13 and TRBJ2-1 gives the whole variable domain AAGVIQSPRHLIKEKRETATLKCYPIPRHDTVYWYQQGPGQDPQFLISFYEKMQSDKGSIPDRFSAQQFSDYHSELNMSSLELGDSALYFCASSPPPGRGVDNEQFFGPGTRLTVL.

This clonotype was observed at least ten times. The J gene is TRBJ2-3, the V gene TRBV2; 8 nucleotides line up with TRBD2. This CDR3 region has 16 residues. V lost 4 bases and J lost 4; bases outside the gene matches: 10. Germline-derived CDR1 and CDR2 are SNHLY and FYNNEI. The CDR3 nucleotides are TGTGCCAGCAGTGCCGGGAGCGGGAGAGGGGCAGATACGCAGTATTTT. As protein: CASSAGSGRGADTQYF.

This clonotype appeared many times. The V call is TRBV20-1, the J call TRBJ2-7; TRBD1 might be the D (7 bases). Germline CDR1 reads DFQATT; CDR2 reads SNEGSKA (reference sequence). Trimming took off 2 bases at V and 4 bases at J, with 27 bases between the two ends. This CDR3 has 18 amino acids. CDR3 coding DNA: TGCAGTGCTAGAATGGACTGGGGCTGGATGGAGGGACAGTACGAGCAGTACTTC. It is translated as CSARMDWGWMEGQYEQYF.

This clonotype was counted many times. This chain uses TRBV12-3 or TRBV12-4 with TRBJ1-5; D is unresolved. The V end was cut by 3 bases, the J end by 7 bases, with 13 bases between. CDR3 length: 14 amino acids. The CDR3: CASSLSDQGQPQHF. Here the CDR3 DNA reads TGTGCCAGCAGTTTGTCGGATCAAGGACAGCCCCAGCATTTT.

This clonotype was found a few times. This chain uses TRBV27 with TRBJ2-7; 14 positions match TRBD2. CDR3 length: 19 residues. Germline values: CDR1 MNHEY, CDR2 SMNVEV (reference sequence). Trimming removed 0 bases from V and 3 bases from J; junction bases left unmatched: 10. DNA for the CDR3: TGTGCCAGCAGTTTATCTGCCGGACTAGCGGGAGGCCGATACTACGAGCAGTACTTC. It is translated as CASSLSAGLAGGRYYEQYF.

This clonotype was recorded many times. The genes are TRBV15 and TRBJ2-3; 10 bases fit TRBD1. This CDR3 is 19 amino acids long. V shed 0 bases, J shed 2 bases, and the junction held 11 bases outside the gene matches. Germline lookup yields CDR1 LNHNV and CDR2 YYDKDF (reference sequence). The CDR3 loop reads CATSRELTPGQGITDTQYF. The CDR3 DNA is TGTGCCACCAGCAGAGAGCTTACCCCGGGACAGGGGATCACAGATACGCAGTATTTT.

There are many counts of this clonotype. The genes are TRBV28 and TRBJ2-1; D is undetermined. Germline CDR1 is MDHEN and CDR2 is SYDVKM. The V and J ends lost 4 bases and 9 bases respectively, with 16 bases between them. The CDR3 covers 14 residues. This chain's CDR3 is CASSYTLSGGEQFF. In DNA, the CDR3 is TGTGCCAGCAGTTACACACTGTCGGGCGGTGAGCAGTTCTTC.

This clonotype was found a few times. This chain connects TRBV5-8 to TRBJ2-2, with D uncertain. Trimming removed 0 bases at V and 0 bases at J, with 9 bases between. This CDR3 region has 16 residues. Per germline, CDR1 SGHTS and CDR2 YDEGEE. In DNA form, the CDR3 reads TGTGCCAGCAGCTTGGGGCTGAGGTCGAACACCGGGGAGCTGTTTTTT. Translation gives CASSLGLRSNTGELFF.

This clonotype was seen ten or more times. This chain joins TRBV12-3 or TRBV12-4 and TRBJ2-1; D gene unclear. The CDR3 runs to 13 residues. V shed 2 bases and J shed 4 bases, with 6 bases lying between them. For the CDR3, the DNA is TGTGCCAGCAGTTTACGATCGTACAATGAGCAGTTCTTC. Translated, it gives CASSLRSYNEQFF.

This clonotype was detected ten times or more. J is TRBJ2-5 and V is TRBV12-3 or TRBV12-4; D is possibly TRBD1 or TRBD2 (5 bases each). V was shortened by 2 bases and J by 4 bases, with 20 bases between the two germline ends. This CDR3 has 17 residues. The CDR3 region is CASSLHLRPGGGETQYF. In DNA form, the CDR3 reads TGTGCCAGCAGTTTACATTTGCGGCCGGGTGGGGGAGAGACCCAGTACTTC.

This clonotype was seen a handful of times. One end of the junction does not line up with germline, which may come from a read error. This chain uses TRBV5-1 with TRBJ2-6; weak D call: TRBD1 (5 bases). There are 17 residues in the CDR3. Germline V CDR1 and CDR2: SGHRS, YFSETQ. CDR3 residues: CAGSSSLTASGANVLTF. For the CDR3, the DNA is TGCGCCGGCAGCTCCTCCCTGACAGCTTCTGGGGCCAACGTCCTGACTTTC.

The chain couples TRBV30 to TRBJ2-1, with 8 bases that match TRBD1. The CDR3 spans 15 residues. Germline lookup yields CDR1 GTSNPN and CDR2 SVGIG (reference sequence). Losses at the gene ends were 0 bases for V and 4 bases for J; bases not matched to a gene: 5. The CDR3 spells CAWSVPDREYNEQFF. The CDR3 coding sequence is TGTGCCTGGAGTGTTCCGGACAGGGAGTACAATGAGCAGTTCTTC. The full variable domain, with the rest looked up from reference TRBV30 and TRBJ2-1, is SQTIHQWPATLVQPVGSPLSLECTVEGTSNPNLYWYRQAAGRGLQLLFYSVGIGQISSEVPQNLSASRPQDRQFILSSKKLLLSDSGFYLCAWSVPDREYNEQFFGPGTRLTVL.

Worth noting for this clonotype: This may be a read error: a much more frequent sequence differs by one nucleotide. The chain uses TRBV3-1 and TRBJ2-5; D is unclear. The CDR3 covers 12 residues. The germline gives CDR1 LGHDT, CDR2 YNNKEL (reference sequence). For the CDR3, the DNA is TGTGCCAACAGCCAAGAAAGAGAGACCCAGTACTTC. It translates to CANSQERETQYF.

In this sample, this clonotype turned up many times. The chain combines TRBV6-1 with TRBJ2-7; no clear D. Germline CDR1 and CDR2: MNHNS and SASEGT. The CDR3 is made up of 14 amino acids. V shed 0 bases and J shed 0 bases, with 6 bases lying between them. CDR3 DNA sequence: TGTGCCAGCAGTGAAGCGCTTCACTCCTACGAGCAGTACTTC. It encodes CASSEALHSYEQYF.

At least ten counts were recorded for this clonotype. The CDR3 DNA reads as TGCAGTGCTAGAGATCGGACTAGTTCTCGGGACGAGCAGTACTTC. Protein product: CSARDRTSSRDEQYF. The chain combines TRBV20-1 with TRBJ2-7; 7 nucleotides align to TRBD2. The trim removed 0 bases at V and 5 bases at J, leaving 10 bases unmatched. CDR3 size: 15 residues. The germline V gene has CDR1 DFQATT and CDR2 SNEGSKA (reference sequence).

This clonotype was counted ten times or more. The CDR3 is CASSERTGPENIQYF. The CDR3 nucleotides are TGTGCCAGCAGTGAGCGGACAGGTCCCGAAAACATTCAGTACTTC. The chain joins TRBV2 to TRBJ2-4, with TRBD1 identical over 7 bases. Losses at the gene ends were 3 bases for V and 5 bases for J; bases not matched to a gene: 7. CDR3 length: 15 residues. In germline, CDR1 is SNHLY, CDR2 FYNNEI.

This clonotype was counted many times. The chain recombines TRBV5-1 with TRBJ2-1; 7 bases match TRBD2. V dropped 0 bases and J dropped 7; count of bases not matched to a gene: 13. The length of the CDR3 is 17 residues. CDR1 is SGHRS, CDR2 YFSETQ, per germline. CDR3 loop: CASSLAASGGGRNEQFF. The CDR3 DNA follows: TGCGCCAGCAGCTTGGCCGCATCGGGAGGCGGTAGGAATGAGCAGTTCTTC.